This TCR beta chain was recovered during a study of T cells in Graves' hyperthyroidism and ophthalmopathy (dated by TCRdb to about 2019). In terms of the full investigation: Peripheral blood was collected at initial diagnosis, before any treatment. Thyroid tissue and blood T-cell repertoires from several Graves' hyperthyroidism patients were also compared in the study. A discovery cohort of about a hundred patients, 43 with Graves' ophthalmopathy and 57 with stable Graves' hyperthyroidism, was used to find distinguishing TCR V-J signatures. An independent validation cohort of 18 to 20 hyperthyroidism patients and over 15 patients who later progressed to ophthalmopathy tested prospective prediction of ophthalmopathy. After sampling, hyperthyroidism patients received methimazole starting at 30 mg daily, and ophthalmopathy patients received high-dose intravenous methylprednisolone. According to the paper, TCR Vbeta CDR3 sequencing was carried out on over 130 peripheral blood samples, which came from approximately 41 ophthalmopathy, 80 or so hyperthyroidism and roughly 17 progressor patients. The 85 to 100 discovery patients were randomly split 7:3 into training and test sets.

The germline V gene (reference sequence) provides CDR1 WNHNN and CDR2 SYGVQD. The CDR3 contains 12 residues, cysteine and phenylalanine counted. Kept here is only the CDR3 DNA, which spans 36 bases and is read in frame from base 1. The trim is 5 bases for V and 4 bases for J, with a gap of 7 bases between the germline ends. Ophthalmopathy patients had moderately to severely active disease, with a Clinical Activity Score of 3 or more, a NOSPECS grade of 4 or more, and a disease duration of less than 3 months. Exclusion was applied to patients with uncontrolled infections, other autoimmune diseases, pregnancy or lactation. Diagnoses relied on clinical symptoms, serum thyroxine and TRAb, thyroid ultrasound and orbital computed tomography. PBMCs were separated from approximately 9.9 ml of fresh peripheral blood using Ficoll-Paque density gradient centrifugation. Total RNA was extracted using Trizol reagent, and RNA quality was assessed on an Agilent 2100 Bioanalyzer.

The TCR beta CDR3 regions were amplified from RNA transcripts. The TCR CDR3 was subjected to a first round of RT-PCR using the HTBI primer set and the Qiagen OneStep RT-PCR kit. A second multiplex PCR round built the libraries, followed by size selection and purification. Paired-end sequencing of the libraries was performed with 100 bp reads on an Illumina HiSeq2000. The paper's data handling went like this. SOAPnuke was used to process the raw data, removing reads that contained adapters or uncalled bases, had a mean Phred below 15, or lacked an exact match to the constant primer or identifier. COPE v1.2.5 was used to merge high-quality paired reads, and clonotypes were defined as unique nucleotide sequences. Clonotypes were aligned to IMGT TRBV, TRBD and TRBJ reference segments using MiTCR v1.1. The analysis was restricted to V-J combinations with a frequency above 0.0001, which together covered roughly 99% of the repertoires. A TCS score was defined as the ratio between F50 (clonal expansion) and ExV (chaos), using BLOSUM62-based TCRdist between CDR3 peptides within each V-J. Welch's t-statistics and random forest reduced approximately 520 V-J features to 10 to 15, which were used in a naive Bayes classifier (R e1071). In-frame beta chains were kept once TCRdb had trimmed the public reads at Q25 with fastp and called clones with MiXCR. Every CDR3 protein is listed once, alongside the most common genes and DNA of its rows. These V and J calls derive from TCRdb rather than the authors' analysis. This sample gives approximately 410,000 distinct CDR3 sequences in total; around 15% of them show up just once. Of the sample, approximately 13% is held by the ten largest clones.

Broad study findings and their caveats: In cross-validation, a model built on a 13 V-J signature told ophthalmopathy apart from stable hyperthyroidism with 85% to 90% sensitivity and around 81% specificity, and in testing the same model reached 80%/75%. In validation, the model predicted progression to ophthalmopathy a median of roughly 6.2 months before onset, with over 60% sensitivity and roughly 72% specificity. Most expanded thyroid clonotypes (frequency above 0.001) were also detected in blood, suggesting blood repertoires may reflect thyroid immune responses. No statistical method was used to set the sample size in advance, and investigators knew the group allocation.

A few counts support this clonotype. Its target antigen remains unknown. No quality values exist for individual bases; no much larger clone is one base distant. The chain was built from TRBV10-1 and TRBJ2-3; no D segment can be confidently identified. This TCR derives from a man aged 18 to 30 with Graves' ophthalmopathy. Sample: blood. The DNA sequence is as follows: TGCGCCAGCAGTACAGACCCAGATACGCAGTATTTT. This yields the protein CASSTDPDTQYF.